Each of the 17 T cell receptor beta chains below was sequenced from the same sample in a study of shared clonotypes between healthy human individuals (dated by TCRdb to 2020 to 2021). Receptors were amplified or captured by the immunoSEQ multiplex PCR assay. Held by TCRdb, this immuneACCESS table contains in-frame sequences only and omits some clones. Under half of the omission traces to an unresolved V gene where checked; the cause of the rest is unknown. The sample table shows 2 million to 2.5 million clones, and roughly 93% are seen once. The ten top clones hold roughly 0.36% of the sample. The material sequenced was naive CD4+ T cells from PBMCs. Taken with the paper, the label for cell subset or site translates to: CD45RA+ positively selected. The receptor source for this set is a man aged 18 to 35 in good health. Some clones in this sample may be carry-over from other donors' samples.

CDR3 nucleotides: TGTGCCAGCAGCCAACTGACAGCTTACAATGAGCAGTTCTTC. Amino acid sequence: CASSQLTAYNEQFF. The chain employs TRBV14 and TRBJ2-1; D may be TRBD1 (5 bases). Germline loops: CDR1 SGHDN, CDR2 FVKESK. This CDR3 contains 14 residues. Trimming shortened V by 2 bases and J by 4 bases, and 9 bases separated the two germline ends.

This chain joins TRBV10-3 and TRBJ2-3, with 13 nucleotides matching TRBD2. CDR1 ENHRY and CDR2 SYGVKD come from the germline V gene. The junction had 3 bases not matched to a gene; V was cut back by 5 bases and J by 1 base. The CDR3 is 16 residues long. CDR3 nucleotides: TGTGCCATCAGTTCAGGACTAGCGGGAGGCACAGATACGCAGTATTTT. Protein product: CAISSGLAGGTDTQYF.

This chain uses TRBV19 with TRBJ1-5; 7 positions agree with TRBD1. After removal of 5 bases from V and 0 bases from J, the junction contained 10 bases not matched to a gene. This CDR3 contains 17 residues. Germline V lookup: CDR1 LNHDA, CDR2 SQIVND (reference sequence). This chain's CDR3 is CASSFLAGGHSNQPQHF. As DNA, the CDR3 is TGTGCCAGTAGTTTCCTGGCAGGGGGGCATAGCAATCAGCCCCAGCATTTT.

The chain employs TRBV7-9 and TRBJ2-5, with D tentatively TRBD1 or TRBD2 (5 bases each). Germline CDR1 reads SEHNR; CDR2 reads FQNEAQ (reference sequence). The V end lost 2 bases, the J end lost 2 bases, and 15 bases lay between the germline ends. This CDR3 spans 16 amino acids. In nucleotides, the CDR3 is TGTGCCAGCAGCTTAAATATTGGGGACGTACAAGAGACCCAGTACTTC. This sequence encodes CASSLNIGDVQETQYF.

This chain uses TRBV5-5 with TRBJ2-7; D gene ambiguous. Per the germline V gene, CDR1 is SGHKS and CDR2 is YYEKEE (reference sequence). The ends were cut back, 6 bases at V and 3 bases at J, with 13 bases in the middle. CDR3 length: 13 residues. The CDR3 DNA reads as TGTGCCAGCAACGACTGGCCCGTCTACGAGCAGTACTTC. Amino acid sequence: CASNDWPVYEQYF.

V is TRBV27 and J is TRBJ1-1, with D possibly matching TRBD1 (6 bases). Trimming cost V 4 bases and J 2 bases, with 17 bases left between them. Germline CDR1 is MNHEY and CDR2 is SMNVEV (reference sequence). This CDR3 region has 16 residues. The CDR3 is CASSSPRGAGNTEAFF. DNA for the CDR3: TGTGCCAGCAGTTCCCCGAGGGGGGCAGGAAACACTGAAGCTTTCTTT.

The CDR3 bases are TGTGCCAGCAGTCGAGTACAGGGTTGGAACACTGAAGCTTTCTTT. This codes for CASSRVQGWNTEAFF. The chain uses TRBV6-6 and TRBJ1-1; weak D call: TRBD1 (6 bases). Germline V gene lookup returns CDR1 MNHNY and CDR2 SVGAGI (reference sequence). CDR3 size: 15 residues. Trimming took 5 bases from V and 1 from J, leaving 14 bases between them.

The chain employs TRBV29-1 and TRBJ1-2; 8 positions agree with TRBD1. This CDR3 spans 13 amino acids. V gave up 0 bases and J gave up 6 bases; unmatched junction bases: 3. Germline assignment: CDR1 SQVTM and CDR2 ANQGSEA. The CDR3 DNA sequence: TGCAGCGTTGAAGAGGACAGGGAGGATGGCTACACCTTC. Protein sequence: CSVEEDREDGYTF. The full variable domain, rest sourced from reference TRBV29-1 and TRBJ1-2, is SAVISQKPSRDICQRGTSLTIQCQVDSQVTMMFWYRQQPGQSLTLIATANQGSEATYESGFVIDKFPISRPNLTFSTLTVSNMSPEDSSIYLCSVEEDREDGYTFGSGTRLTVV.

The chain employs TRBV28 and TRBJ2-3; 7 bases align to TRBD2. CDR3 size: 14 residues. The V segment lost 6 bases and the J segment 1 base; nucleotides outside the gene matches: 4. The germline V gene has CDR1 MDHEN and CDR2 SYDVKM. CDR3 sequence reads: CASSHRGGTDTQYF. The CDR3 DNA is TGTGCCAGCAGCCACCGGGGGGGCACAGATACGCAGTATTTT.

CDR3 DNA sequence: TGCGCCAGCAGCCCTTCAAACCCGGGACAGGGGCCTAATGAGCAGTTCTTC. As protein: CASSPSNPGQGPNEQFF. This chain connects TRBV4-1 to TRBJ2-1, with 10 bases aligning to TRBD1. This CDR3 is built from 17 residues. Germline V CDR1 and CDR2: MGHRA, YSYEKL. Trimming at V came to 4 bases and at J to 7 bases, leaving 13 bases not matched to a gene.

About this clone itself: This sample also contains other DNA sequences that code for the same CDR3. V is TRBV15 and J is TRBJ2-1; TRBD2 aligns across 9 bases. This CDR3 comprises 15 residues. J was trimmed by 6 bases and V by 0 bases; bases with no gene match: 3. Germline CDR1 and CDR2: LNHNV and YYDKDF (reference sequence). As DNA, the CDR3 is TGTGCCACCAGCAGAGAGTCTAGCGGGGCCAATGAGCAGTTCTTC. Protein sequence: CATSRESSGANEQFF.

This clone was observed a single time. Germline and junction disagree at one end, which may indicate a read error. The rearrangement uses TRBV5-1 and TRBJ2-5; D tentatively reads TRBD1 or TRBD2 (5 bases each). Germline-derived CDR1 and CDR2 are SGHRS and YFSETQ. This CDR3 has 14 amino acids. CDR3 DNA sequence: TGCACCAGCAGCCGAGGGGCTAATCAAGAGACCCAGTACTTC. This translates into CTSSRGANQETQYF.

The chain links TRBV7-6 to TRBJ2-5; D remains ambiguous. The V and J ends lost 5 bases and 3 bases respectively, with 10 bases between them. Germline values: CDR1 SGHVS, CDR2 FNYEAQ. This CDR3 comprises 13 residues. This CDR3 is CASSPTPKETQYF. For the CDR3, the DNA is TGTGCCAGCAGCCCGACACCTAAAGAGACCCAGTACTTC.

A single count supports this clone. The CDR3 bases are TGTGCCAGCAGTTACGCCCCGGGCGGCGGCACCGGGGAGCTGTTTTTT. Its translation is CASSYAPGGGTGELFF. V is TRBV6-6 and J is TRBJ2-2; no reliable D call. This CDR3 contains 16 residues. The V and J ends lost 2 bases and 4 bases respectively, with 14 bases between them. In germline, CDR1 is MNHNY, CDR2 SVGAGI (reference sequence).

The chain employs TRBV30 and TRBJ1-3, with 7 positions matching TRBD1. This CDR3 has 12 amino acids. The V gene's germline CDR1 is GTSNPN and CDR2 SVGIG (reference sequence). With V trimmed by 7 bases and J by 7 bases, 7 bases remained unmatched. CDR3 in DNA: TGTGCCTATACAGGGGTCGGGAACACCATATATTTT. This translates into CAYTGVGNTIYF.

This rearrangement joins TRBV9 to TRBJ2-1, with D unresolved. Germline values: CDR1 SGDLS, CDR2 YYNGEE. The CDR3 is 12 amino acids. V gave up 5 bases and J gave up 8 bases, with 11 bases separating them. CDR3 sequence: CASSPAGDEQFF. The CDR3 DNA reads TGTGCCAGCAGTCCAGCAGGAGATGAGCAGTTCTTC. The full variable domain, with the rest looked up from reference TRBV9 and TRBJ2-1, is DSGVTQTPKHLITATGQRVTLRCSPRSGDLSVYWYQQSLDQGLQFLIQYYNGEERAKGNILERFSAQQFPDLHSELNLSSLELGDSALYFCASSPAGDEQFFGPGTRLTVL.

This rearrangement joins TRBV30 to TRBJ2-1; 7 bases fit TRBD1. Germline values: CDR1 GTSNPN, CDR2 SVGIG (reference sequence). Trimming cost V 2 bases and J 2 bases; bases outside gene matches: 21. The CDR3 consists of 20 residues. For the CDR3, the DNA is TGTGCCTGGAGTTCGGGGCAAGGGGGCGATTTCTTTACCACCTACAATGAGCAGTTCTTC. Translation gives CAWSSGQGGDFFTTYNEQFF.